A selection of T cell receptor beta chains follows, all from one sample in a study of T-cell reconstitution after alpha-beta-depleted transplantation in children. TCRdb fed the PCR reads into MiXCR, producing one record per CDR3 protein. The profile shows about a million distinct CDR3 sequences, under 30% of them singletons. The specimen was PBMCs, mostly from graft donor cells, collected 360 days after TCRalphabeta/CD19-depleted stem cell transplant. The receptors were sampled from a boy younger than two who had a stem cell transplant for SCID, so the T cells may come from the graft donor. The CDR3 runs from the conserved cysteine through the conserved F or W. The order of the fields is J gene, clone size, V gene, CDR3 protein. Size is omitted from some rows. Given values are once, few, many or a class for expanded clones.

j_call: TRBJ2-1; clone_size: -; v_call: TRBV18; cdr3_aa: CASSLLDSSGGFNEQFF
j_call: TRBJ1-2; clone_size: -; v_call: TRBV14; cdr3_aa: CASSTNRGGYGYTF
j_call: TRBJ2-7; clone_size: -; v_call: TRBV29-1; cdr3_aa: CSVGGAVTYEQYF
j_call: TRBJ1-1; clone_size: -; v_call: TRBV11-2; cdr3_aa: CASSLELGGRRGYTEAFF
j_call: TRBJ1-1; clone_size: -; v_call: TRBV19; cdr3_aa: CASAKQGARNTEAFF
j_call: TRBJ2-7; clone_size: few; v_call: TRBV27; cdr3_aa: CASSLRDRQPYEQYF
j_call: TRBJ2-1; clone_size: many; v_call: TRBV7-9; cdr3_aa: CASSLNGANNEQFF
j_call: TRBJ2-3; clone_size: -; v_call: TRBV14; cdr3_aa: CASSRTGGGPYLITDTQYF
j_call: TRBJ2-7; clone_size: few; v_call: TRBV21-1; cdr3_aa: CASSHRDGTYEQYF
j_call: TRBJ2-3; clone_size: many; v_call: TRBV7-3; cdr3_aa: CASSLRQGGTDTQYF
j_call: TRBJ1-5; clone_size: few; v_call: TRBV12-3/TRBV12-4; cdr3_aa: CASSFQARPQHF
j_call: TRBJ2-7; clone_size: -; v_call: TRBV20-1; cdr3_aa: CSASVGQGNHEQYF
j_call: TRBJ2-5; clone_size: -; v_call: TRBV18; cdr3_aa: CASSPLTPSSGQETQYF
j_call: TRBJ2-3; clone_size: -; v_call: TRBV9; cdr3_aa: CASQWGPSTDTQYF
j_call: TRBJ1-2; clone_size: few; v_call: TRBV28; cdr3_aa: CASSLGIYNYGYTF
j_call: TRBJ2-3; clone_size: -; v_call: TRBV25-1; cdr3_aa: CASRQGAADTQYF
j_call: TRBJ2-3; clone_size: -; v_call: TRBV4-3; cdr3_aa: CASSQGGQRASPHTQYF
j_call: TRBJ2-7; clone_size: -; v_call: TRBV2; cdr3_aa: CASSEGGYVPYEQYF
j_call: TRBJ2-3; clone_size: -; v_call: TRBV6-1; cdr3_aa: CASSARTGTFTDTQYF
j_call: TRBJ2-1; clone_size: few; v_call: TRBV7-2; cdr3_aa: CASSFARRGGVYEQFF
j_call: TRBJ2-1; clone_size: -; v_call: TRBV7-6; cdr3_aa: CASSAPGPEQFF
j_call: TRBJ2-1; clone_size: few; v_call: TRBV7-6; cdr3_aa: CASSSQSSLSHDEQFF
j_call: TRBJ1-2; clone_size: -; v_call: TRBV3-1; cdr3_aa: CASSQDRRKAVGYTF
j_call: TRBJ2-3; clone_size: -; v_call: TRBV12-3/TRBV12-4; cdr3_aa: CASRETVSSTDTQYF
j_call: TRBJ2-3; clone_size: -; v_call: TRBV5-1; cdr3_aa: CASSWGHSDTQYF
j_call: TRBJ2-1; clone_size: -; v_call: TRBV27; cdr3_aa: CASSEGDDNEQFF
j_call: TRBJ1-5; clone_size: -; v_call: TRBV30; cdr3_aa: CAWSPPNGNQPQHF
j_call: TRBJ2-7; clone_size: -; v_call: TRBV12-3/TRBV12-4; cdr3_aa: CASSFSDGPTYEQYF
j_call: TRBJ2-1; clone_size: -; v_call: TRBV6-1; cdr3_aa: CASSALAYNEQFF
j_call: TRBJ2-5; clone_size: -; v_call: TRBV11-2; cdr3_aa: CASSSPDLGVKTQYF
j_call: TRBJ2-5; clone_size: few; v_call: TRBV5-6; cdr3_aa: CASSSLGRRNQETQYF
j_call: TRBJ2-7; clone_size: once; v_call: TRBV7-9; cdr3_aa: CASSTGGTESPYEQYF
j_call: TRBJ2-7; clone_size: few; v_call: TRBV5-1; cdr3_aa: CASSLVVALSEQYF
j_call: TRBJ2-3; clone_size: many; v_call: TRBV6-1; cdr3_aa: CASRRGGTDTQYF
j_call: TRBJ2-1; clone_size: -; v_call: TRBV7-2; cdr3_aa: CASSRQGQIRSYNEQFF
j_call: TRBJ1-1; clone_size: -; v_call: TRBV5-1; cdr3_aa: CASSLERTPNTEAFF
j_call: TRBJ1-4; clone_size: -; v_call: TRBV12-3/TRBV12-4; cdr3_aa: CASSRGRANEKLFF
j_call: TRBJ1-1; clone_size: -; v_call: TRBV2; cdr3_aa: CAGDTGGLNTEAFF
j_call: TRBJ2-3; clone_size: -; v_call: TRBV10-2; cdr3_aa: CASTGGSTDTQYF
j_call: TRBJ2-1; clone_size: many; v_call: TRBV2; cdr3_aa: CAAKREGYNEQFF
j_call: TRBJ2-1; clone_size: -; v_call: TRBV7-2; cdr3_aa: CASSLAGFIPGTRDFYNEQFF